These T cell receptor beta chains were read from a single sample in a study of blood T cell repertoires in COVID-19. Assay used: immunoSEQ multiplex PCR; TCRdb lists only in-frame clones, some missing. The sample contains around 200,000 clones, around 83% of which appear only once. The sequenced sample consisted of peripheral blood. These receptors were collected from a woman aged 80 or older with acute or convalescent COVID-19. Each CDR3 is given with its conserved first and last residue. The D gene is left open where the match is weak. Clone sizes are given selectively: once, few, many, or a class where the clone is expanded.

V gene	J gene	clone size	D gene	CDR3 protein	CDR3 DNA
TRBV23-1	TRBJ1-1	-	-	CASGAYLPEAFF	TGCGCCAGCGGGGCTTATCTCCCCGAAGCTTTCTTT
TRBV4-3	TRBJ2-7	-	-	CASSQDLRSFYEQYF	TGCGCCAGCAGCCAAGATCTGAGATCTTTCTACGAGCAGTACTTC
TRBV7-7	TRBJ2-3	-	-	CASSFNRGDTQYF	TGTGCTAGCAGCTTCAACCGGGGGGATACGCAGTATTTT
TRBV7-2	TRBJ1-5	-	TRBD1	CASSQDRDIQPQHF	TGTGCCAGCAGCCAGGACAGGGATATTCAGCCCCAGCATTTT
TRBV7-2	TRBJ1-3	-	-	CASSLAQGYSGNTIYF	TGTGCCAGCAGCTTAGCTCAGGGCTACTCTGGAAACACCATATATTTT
TRBV4-3	TRBJ1-3	-	-	CASSQWGQMSSGNTIYF	TGCGCCAGCAGCCAGTGGGGACAAATGAGCTCTGGAAACACCATATATTTT
TRBV28	TRBJ1-1	-	-	CASSLRHVTEAFF	TGTGCCAGCAGTTTAAGACATGTCACTGAAGCTTTCTTT
TRBV6-2/TRBV6-3	TRBJ1-2	-	TRBD1	CASSYPGTDSFLYGYTF	TGTGCCAGCAGTTACCCCGGGACAGACTCCTTCCTCTATGGCTACACCTTC
TRBV12-3/TRBV12-4	TRBJ1-2	-	TRBD1	CASSSTGARSYTF	TGTGCCAGCAGTTCCACAGGGGCCCGGAGCTACACCTTC
TRBV5-1	TRBJ2-7	-	TRBD2	CASSFSGIRYEQYF	TGCGCCAGCAGCTTTAGCGGGATTCGCTACGAGCAGTACTTC
TRBV5-1	TRBJ2-7	-	-	CASSFEQSYYEQYF	TGCGCCAGCAGCTTTGAACAGTCGTACTACGAGCAGTACTTC
TRBV2	TRBJ1-6	-	-	CASSGESPLHF	TGTGCCAGCAGCGGGGAGTCACCCCTCCACTTT
TRBV6-6	TRBJ2-2	-	-	CASTPGMDTGELFF	TGTGCCAGCACCCCCGGGATGGACACCGGGGAGCTGTTTTTT
TRBV9	TRBJ2-1	-	-	CASSGPGMINEQFF	TGTGCCAGCAGCGGCCCAGGGATGATCAATGAGCAGTTCTTC
TRBV11-2	TRBJ2-7	-	-	CASSLSLGQTSSYEQYF	TGTGCCAGCAGCCTAAGTCTTGGACAGACGAGCTCCTACGAGCAGTACTTC
TRBV5-1	TRBJ2-5	once	-	CASSPLVEETQYF	TGCGCCAGCTCCCCCCTAGTTGAAGAGACCCAGTACTTC